This record concerns one TCR beta chain sequence. The germline gene is not matched at one end of the junction; a read error may be the cause. Sequenced by immunoSEQ multiplex PCR; TCRdb stores in-frame clones only, minus some. The sample contains fewer than 3 million clones, roughly 90% of which appear only once. Germline values: CDR1 SGHTS, CDR2 YDEGEE. CDR3 length: 14 residues. The data are from a study of shared clonotypes between healthy human individuals. The sequence derives from a man aged 18 to 35 in good health. Some clones in this sample may be carry-over from other donors' samples. The V gene is TRBV5-8, the J gene TRBJ1-2, with TRBD1 matching over 7 bases. Sequencing was performed on naive CD4+ T cells from PBMCs. Indicated subset: CD45RA+ positively selected. The CDR3 DNA follows: TGCGCCAGCAGCGGGATCGGGACAGCCTATGGCTACACCTTC. This translates into CASSGIGTAYGYTF.